What follows are 14 T cell receptor beta chains derived from one specimen sequenced in a study of somatic mutations in cytotoxic T cells in rheumatoid arthritis. Sequencing was performed with immunoSEQ multiplex PCR; in TCRdb, only in-frame clones are kept and a portion is missing. This sample has roughly 20,000 clones, with over 60% found just once. The material sequenced was CD8+ T cells sorted from blood. Every receptor here comes from an adult with rheumatoid arthritis.

The chain is built from TRBV5-4 and TRBJ2-7, with 9 bases aligning to TRBD1. Germline CDR1 SGHNT, CDR2 YYREEE (reference sequence). J lost 3 bases, V lost 4 bases, and 8 bases had no gene match. CDR3 length equals 15 residues. The CDR3 region is CASSQTGGWGYEQYF. The CDR3 DNA is TGTGCCAGCAGCCAGACAGGGGGGTGGGGCTACGAGCAGTACTTC.

The rearrangement links TRBV4-1 to TRBJ1-2, with 7 bases aligning to TRBD1. The V gene end was trimmed by 0 bases and the J gene end by 6 bases; junction bases not matched to a gene: 7. CDR1 MGHRA and CDR2 YSYEKL come from the germline V gene. The CDR3 is 15 amino acids. This CDR3 reads CASSQDRDSGDGYTF. DNA for the CDR3: TGCGCCAGCAGCCAAGATCGGGACAGTGGCGATGGCTACACCTTC.

The rearrangement uses TRBV7-9 and TRBJ2-5; D possibly corresponds to TRBD2 (6 bases). V lost 1 base and J 5 bases, leaving 14 bases between the germline ends. CDR3 length equals 15 residues. Germline V CDR1 and CDR2: SEHNR, FQNEAQ (reference sequence). The CDR3 DNA sequence: TGTGCCAGCAGCTTAGGACGGGCTAGCGCGGAGACCCAGTACTTC. It encodes CASSLGRASAETQYF.

The chain couples TRBV4-1 to TRBJ2-7, with a possible D match to TRBD2 (5 bases). Germline CDR1 is MGHRA and CDR2 is YSYEKL. V lost 1 base, J lost 3 bases, and 22 bases lay in between. This CDR3 region has 18 residues. The CDR3 is CASSQVVTFGEGSYEQYF. CDR3 nucleotides: TGCGCCAGCAGCCAAGTAGTTACGTTCGGGGAAGGGAGCTACGAGCAGTACTTC.

The V gene is TRBV4-1, the J gene TRBJ2-3; D is unresolved. CDR3 length: 15 amino acids. Trimming left V 3 bases short and J 3 bases short, with 13 bases between. Germline-derived CDR1 and CDR2 are MGHRA and YSYEKL. The CDR3 region has the DNA TGCGCCAGCAGCCATCGTTCTAAAGGAACAGATACGCAGTATTTT. The encoded protein is CASSHRSKGTDTQYF.

This clone was seen once. The DNA of the CDR3 is TGTGCCTGGACTAGCGGGGGGAACTACGAGCAGTACTTC. It encodes CAWTSGGNYEQYF. The rearrangement joins TRBV30 to TRBJ2-7; 11 bases fit TRBD2. CDR1 is GTSNPN and CDR2 is SVGIG in the germline V gene (reference sequence). The CDR3 sequence is 13 residues long. The J segment lost 3 bases and the V segment lost 4 bases, leaving 2 bases of the junction unmatched. The whole variable domain, filled in from reference TRBV30 and TRBJ2-7, reads SQTIHQWPATLVQPVGSPLSLECTVEGTSNPNLYWYRQAAGRGLQLLFYSVGIGQISSEVPQNLSASRPQDRQFILSSKKLLLSDSGFYLCAWTSGGNYEQYFGPGTRLTVT.

This sequence joins TRBV2 and TRBJ2-1, with 16 nucleotides matching TRBD2. Losses at the gene ends were 5 bases for V and 0 bases for J; bases not matched to a gene: 10. The CDR3 is made up of 20 amino acids. Germline V gene lookup returns CDR1 SNHLY and CDR2 FYNNEI. The CDR3 DNA reads TGTGCCAGCAGTTGGGGACTAGCGGGAGGGGTAAGGGTCTCCTACAATGAGCAGTTCTTC. It yields the protein CASSWGLAGGVRVSYNEQFF.

The genes are TRBV27 and TRBJ2-3; D not resolved. Germline CDR1 reads MNHEY; CDR2 reads SMNVEV (reference sequence). This CDR3 has 12 residues. V was trimmed by 3 bases and J by 4 bases, leaving 5 bases between them. In nucleotides, the CDR3 is TGTGCCAGCAGTTTTCCCCCAGATACGCAGTATTTT. This encodes CASSFPPDTQYF.

This rearrangement joins TRBV9 to TRBJ2-1; weak D call: TRBD2 (6 bases). Germline CDR1 and CDR2: SGDLS and YYNGEE. V lost 3 bases, J lost 6 bases, and 19 bases lay in between. The CDR3 has 16 amino acids. The CDR3 loop is CASSATTAGSPNEQFF. The CDR3 DNA reads TGTGCCAGCAGCGCCACGACAGCCGGGAGCCCCAATGAGCAGTTCTTC.

This clone has just one count. The J gene is TRBJ2-7, the V gene TRBV20-1; no reliable D call. The CDR3 has 11 residues. The V gene's germline CDR1 is DFQATT and CDR2 SNEGSKA (reference sequence). The V and J ends lost 6 bases and 1 base respectively, with 7 bases between them. This CDR3 reads CSAETSYEQYF. As DNA, the CDR3 is TGCAGTGCCGAAACGTCCTACGAGCAGTACTTC.

The chain employs TRBV5-6 and TRBJ2-2; tentatively, D is TRBD1 (5 bases). V lost 6 bases and J lost 0, with 6 bases in between. The germline CDR1 and CDR2 sequences are SGHDT and YYEEEE. This CDR3 region has 13 residues. Written as DNA, the CDR3 is TGTGCCAGCATGGGGCCGAACACCGGGGAGCTGTTTTTT. Protein: CASMGPNTGELFF.

This clone was counted only a few times. The CDR3 DNA reads TGTGCCTGGAGCTTGGGGGACAGTGAAGCTTTCTTT. Amino acids: CAWSLGDSEAFF. The J gene is TRBJ1-1, the V gene TRBV30, with 7 bases lining up with TRBD1. J was trimmed by 7 bases and V by 3 bases; bases with no gene match: 5. Germline V CDR1 and CDR2: GTSNPN, SVGIG (reference sequence). The CDR3 has 12 amino acids.

The CDR3 nucleotides read TGCGCCAGCAGCTCGGATCCGGGGGAAAATCAGCCCCAGCATTTT. It encodes CASSSDPGENQPQHF. This chain joins TRBV5-1 and TRBJ1-5; maybe TRBD1 (5 bases). The CDR3 totals 15 residues. With 3 bases removed from V and 4 bases from J, the gap between germline ends came to 14 bases. CDR1 and CDR2 (germline): SGHRS, YFSETQ.

The DNA of the CDR3 is TGTGCCAGCAGTTTTGGGGCAGCGCCCTACGAGCAGTACTTC. This codes for CASSFGAAPYEQYF. The chain couples TRBV27 to TRBJ2-7; tentative D call: TRBD1 (5 bases). In germline, CDR1 is MNHEY, CDR2 SMNVEV (reference sequence). This CDR3 spans 14 amino acids. The V and J ends lost 3 bases and 2 bases respectively, with 11 bases between them.